These T cell receptor beta chains were read from a single sample in a study of patients and donors after allogeneic stem cell transplantation. MiXCR, applied by TCRdb to the RT-PCR reads, yields one record per CDR3 protein. The table shows roughly 880,000 distinct CDR3 sequences, with roughly 17% occurring only once. Sequencing used blood, either unsorted or a sorted T cell fraction (not recorded which). Receptors were obtained from a human donor who was either an allogeneic HSCT recipient or a stem cell or donor lymphocyte infusion donor (not recorded which). It is not recorded whose cells these are; they may come from a transplant donor. The CDR3 runs from the conserved cysteine through the conserved F or W. D genes are given only for firm matches. Not all rows give a size; the values are once, few, many and, for expanded clones, a class.

d_gene,j_gene,v_gene,abundance,CDR3nt,CDR3aa
TRBD1,TRBJ1-6,TRBV3-1,few,TGTGCCAGCAGCCGTACCGGGACAGATAATTCACCCCTCCACTTT,CASSRTGTDNSPLHF
TRBD1,TRBJ1-1,TRBV5-1,many,TGTGCCAGCAGTTCGCAGGGGGACACTGAAGCTTTCTTT,CASSSQGDTEAFF
NA,TRBJ2-7,TRBV30,NA,TGTGCTTGGGGGGACTACGAGCAGTACTTC,CAWGDYEQYF
TRBD1,TRBJ1-5,TRBV20-1,few,TGCAGTGCTCAAGGGACAGCCCTCCCGGGTCAGCCCCAGCATTTT,CSAQGTALPGQPQHF
NA,TRBJ2-2,TRBV6-5,NA,TGTGCCAGCAGTTACTCTGAGCGCCCAGAGAACACCGGGGAGCTGTTTTTT,CASSYSERPENTGELFF
NA,TRBJ1-1,TRBV20-1,NA,TGCAGTGCTCAAATCAGGGTTGGAGGCACTGAAGCTTTCTTT,CSAQIRVGGTEAFF
NA,TRBJ2-5,TRBV10-3,few,TGTGCCATCAGTGAGTTCTTAGAGGGGAAGACCCAGTACTTC,CAISEFLEGKTQYF
NA,TRBJ2-7,TRBV9,NA,TGTGCCAGCAGCCTCCGACGGCGAAACCCCCTGGAGCAGTACTTC,CASSLRRRNPLEQYF
NA,TRBJ1-5,TRBV9,few,TGTGCCAGCAGCGTAGGTTTAGAACAGCCCCAGCATTTT,CASSVGLEQPQHF
TRBD2,TRBJ2-1,TRBV7-9,NA,TGTGCCAGCAGCGGCGGGACTAGCGGGACAGGCAATGAGCAGTTCTTC,CASSGGTSGTGNEQFF
TRBD1,TRBJ2-1,TRBV5-1,few,TGCGCCAGCAGCTTGGCCAATAGGGGACAGAGCTCCTACAATGAGCAGTTCTTC,CASSLANRGQSSYNEQFF
NA,TRBJ2-5,TRBV5-1,many,TGTGCCAGCAGCTTAGGCCAAGAGACCCAGTACTTC,CASSLGQETQYF
NA,TRBJ2-5,TRBV5-1,few,TGCGCCAGCAGCTTGCGGCGGGAAGGAGAGACCCAGTACTTC,CASSLRREGETQYF
NA,TRBJ2-3,TRBV5-5,few,TGTGCCAGCAGCTTGCTTCAGGCCACAGATACGCAGTATTTT,CASSLLQATDTQYF
TRBD2,TRBJ2-1,TRBV7-9,NA,TGTGCCAGCAGCTTAGGGACTAGCGTTTGGAATGAGCAGTTCTTC,CASSLGTSVWNEQFF
NA,TRBJ2-1,TRBV12-3/TRBV12-4,NA,TGTGCCAGCAGTTCCCCGGGACAATACTACAATGAGCAGTTCTTC,CASSSPGQYYNEQFF
TRBD1,TRBJ1-1,TRBV20-1,few,TGCAGTGCTAGGGACAGGGGAGCTACTGAAGCTTTCTTT,CSARDRGATEAFF
NA,TRBJ2-1,TRBV20-1,few,TGCAGTGCTAGAGATACGGTTACCTACAATGAGCAGTTCTTC,CSARDTVTYNEQFF
TRBD2,TRBJ2-1,TRBV29-1,many,TGCAGCGTTGTACTAGCGGAACACAATGAGCAGTTCTTC,CSVVLAEHNEQFF
NA,TRBJ1-2,TRBV7-9,NA,TGTGCCAGCAGCGAACAGGGTCTCGATGGCTACACCTTC,CASSEQGLDGYTF
NA,TRBJ2-1,TRBV12-3/TRBV12-4,many,TGTGCCAGCAGTTTGACCCTTGAGCAGTTCTTC,CASSLTLEQFF
NA,TRBJ1-1,TRBV4-3,NA,TGCGCCAGCAGCCAGAGGGAATACACTGAAGCTTTCTTT,CASSQREYTEAFF
TRBD2,TRBJ2-3,TRBV12-3/TRBV12-4,many,TGTGCCAGCAGTCCCCCCTCCCGAGCGGGGGGCGGTGCAGATACGCAGTATTTT,CASSPPSRAGGGADTQYF
NA,TRBJ1-2,TRBV7-8,NA,TGTGCCAGCAGCCTGAGGGTGGGAGGGACTATCGTTTGCACCTTC,CASSLRVGGTIVCTF
NA,TRBJ1-6,TRBV4-3,few,TGCGCCAGCAGCCAAGTTGGGGATTCACCCCTCCACTTT,CASSQVGDSPLHF
NA,TRBJ1-5,TRBV10-3,NA,TGTGCCATCAGTGAGATTCTTCAGACAGGCCGATTCTATAGCAATCAGCCCCAGCATTTT,CAISEILQTGRFYSNQPQHF
TRBD1,TRBJ2-3,TRBV3-1,NA,TGTGCCAGCAGCCCCCATGCCGGACAGGCGAACACAGATACGCAGTATTTT,CASSPHAGQANTDTQYF
TRBD1,TRBJ1-2,TRBV6-1,few,TGTGCCAGCAGTGAAGCGTGGACAGGACGAGGTGGCTACACCTTC,CASSEAWTGRGGYTF
TRBD2,TRBJ2-7,TRBV12-3/TRBV12-4,NA,TGTGCCAGCAGTTTCCCAAGTAGCGGGAGCTCCTACGAGCAGTACTTC,CASSFPSSGSSYEQYF
NA,TRBJ1-2,TRBV6-5,NA,TGTGCCAGCATTTCCTCCGGGGCCGGCGGGGGTGGCTACACCTTC,CASISSGAGGGGYTF
NA,TRBJ1-1,TRBV12-3/TRBV12-4,NA,TGTGCCAGCAGTTTAGAAAAGGGGTGGGGCACTGAAGCTTTCTTT,CASSLEKGWGTEAFF
NA,TRBJ1-5,TRBV20-1,NA,TGCACCCCCCCTTTGCAGGGGTTGGATAGCAATCAGCCCCAGCATTTT,CTPPLQGLDSNQPQHF
TRBD1,TRBJ1-2,TRBV12-3/TRBV12-4,many,TGTGCCAGCAGTTTGGCAGGGGGCGATGGCTACACCTTC,CASSLAGGDGYTF
NA,TRBJ2-2,TRBV18,many,TGTGCCAGCTCACCATTGCTAACGACCGGGGAGCTGTTTTTT,CASSPLLTTGELFF
NA,TRBJ2-7,TRBV20-1,few,TGCGGTGCTCCAACCCAGGCGGTGGGGGAGCAGTACTTC,CGAPTQAVGEQYF
NA,TRBJ2-7,TRBV27,many,TGTGCCAGCAGTTTGGGTCCGACCCCCCACGAGCAGTACTTC,CASSLGPTPHEQYF
NA,TRBJ2-7,TRBV7-9,few,TGTGCCACCCGAGACAGTCATTACTACGAGCAGTACTTC,CATRDSHYYEQYF
TRBD1,TRBJ2-2,TRBV12-3/TRBV12-4,many,TGTGCCAGCAGCTTAAGCAGGGGGCACCTGGCGGACACCGGGGAGCTGTTTTTT,CASSLSRGHLADTGELFF
TRBD1,TRBJ2-3,TRBV12-3/TRBV12-4,NA,TGTGCCAGCAGTCGCGGGACAGGGGCCTTACCCTCGGAAGATACGCAGTATTTT,CASSRGTGALPSEDTQYF
TRBD1,TRBJ1-5,TRBV15,NA,TGTGCCACCAGCAGAGCAGGGGGTAGCAATCAGCCCCAGCATTTT,CATSRAGGSNQPQHF
NA,TRBJ2-5,TRBV27,few,TGTGCCAGCCAACAGGGATACAAAGAGACCCAGTACTTC,CASQQGYKETQYF
NA,TRBJ2-3,TRBV20-1,few,TGCAGTGCTAGAGCGTTGCGGGTGAGCACAGATACGCAGTATTTT,CSARALRVSTDTQYF
NA,TRBJ1-5,TRBV24-1,NA,TGTGCCACCAGTGAGGGACAAGGAGTTCTCAATCAGCCCCAGCATTTT,CATSEGQGVLNQPQHF
NA,TRBJ1-2,TRBV12-3/TRBV12-4,few,TGTGCCAGCAGTTTAGGGCAGAGATCCCTAGGCTACACCTTC,CASSLGQRSLGYTF